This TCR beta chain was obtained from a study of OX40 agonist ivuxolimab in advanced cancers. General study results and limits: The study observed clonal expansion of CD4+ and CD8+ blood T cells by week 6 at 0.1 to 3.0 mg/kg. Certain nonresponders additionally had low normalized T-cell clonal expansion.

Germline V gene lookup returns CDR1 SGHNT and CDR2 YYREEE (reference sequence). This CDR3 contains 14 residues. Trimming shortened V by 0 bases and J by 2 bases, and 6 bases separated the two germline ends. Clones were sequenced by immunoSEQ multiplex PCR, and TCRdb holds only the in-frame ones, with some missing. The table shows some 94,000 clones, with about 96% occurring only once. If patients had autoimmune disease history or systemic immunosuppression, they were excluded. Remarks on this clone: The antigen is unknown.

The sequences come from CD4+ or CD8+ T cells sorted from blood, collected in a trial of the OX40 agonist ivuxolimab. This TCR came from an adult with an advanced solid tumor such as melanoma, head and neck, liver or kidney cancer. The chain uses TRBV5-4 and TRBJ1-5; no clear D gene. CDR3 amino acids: CASSLANGNQPQHF. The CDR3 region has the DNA TGTGCCAGCAGCTTGGCCAACGGCAATCAGCCCCAGCATTTT.